This T cell receptor (beta chain) was identified in a study of blood T cell repertoires in COVID-19. Overall study: Sample material is recorded as cDNA or gDNA derived from T cells, B-cell-depleted T cells, or PBMCs.

The length of the CDR3 is 17 residues. CDR1 is LGHNA and CDR2 is YNFKEQ in the germline V gene. V was cut by 0 bases and J by 0 bases, with 15 bases left in between. Authors' processing steps: Reference gene primers were amplified, and this amplification served to estimate nucleated cell counts. Libraries were prepared by immunoSEQ multiplex PCR; TCRdb keeps only in-frame clonotypes and omits some of them. The DNA was the basis for D and trimming; V, J and clone size are from that table. The data contain 200,000 to 250,000 clones, 82% of them singletons. The specimen was peripheral blood. This clonotype was sampled from a woman over 75 with COVID-19, enrolled during active disease. The chain couples TRBV4-2 to TRBJ2-7, with no clear D. DNA of the CDR3: TGTGCCAGCAGCCAAGAAGACTCTACACTGGGCTCCTACGAGCAGTACTTC. It codes for CASSQEDSTLGSYEQYF.